This T cell receptor beta chain appears in the sequencing data of a study of blood T cell repertoires in COVID-19. Across the study: The United States, Italy and Spain were the sources of the acute and convalescent COVID-19 samples. Sample material is recorded as cDNA or gDNA derived from T cells, B-cell-depleted T cells, or PBMCs.

As processed by the authors: Amplification of reference gene primers was used by the study to estimate nucleated cell counts. The protocol was immunoSEQ multiplex PCR, while the TCRdb copy is restricted to in-frame clones and leaves out a portion. V and J calls plus clone size are reproduced from that table; the DNA served to infer D and trimming. Among about 220,000 clones listed, approximately 82% were seen once. The CDR3 has 15 amino acids. With V trimmed by 3 bases and J by 4 bases, 6 bases remained unmatched. The germline gives CDR1 LNHDA, CDR2 SQIVND (reference sequence). The clonotype was recovered from a woman aged 45-65 years with acute or convalescent COVID-19. What was sequenced was peripheral blood. The J gene is TRBJ2-5, the V gene TRBV19; 9 bases are a match to TRBD1. The CDR3 reads CASSMLQGAGETQYF. As DNA, the CDR3 is TGTGCCAGTAGTATGCTACAGGGGGCAGGAGAGACCCAGTACTTC.